This T cell receptor beta chain was sequenced during a study of blood T cell repertoires in COVID-19. Ages ranged from roughly 18 to 100 years, with residence in more than 20 US areas. Cohorts were based on clinical histories the participants reported. Exposed participants came across a COVID-19 case within 2 weeks before study entry. Sequencing was performed with immunoSEQ multiplex PCR; in TCRdb, only in-frame clones are kept and a portion is missing. This repertoire shows 320,000 or so clones, around 84% found once; its top ten account for 1.5% to 2%. The V end was cut by 2 bases, the J end by 7 bases, with 12 bases between. The CDR3 is made up of 13 amino acids. The germline V gene has CDR1 SGDLS and CDR2 YYNGEE.

The rearrangement joins TRBV9 to TRBJ1-2; D gene ambiguous. Sequenced material: PBMCs or T cells enriched from blood (not recorded which). This receptor was obtained from a woman aged 25 to 39 who had been exposed to COVID-19. This CDR3 is CASSVDFSAGYTF. As DNA, the CDR3 is TGTGCCAGCAGCGTGGACTTTTCGGCTGGCTACACCTTC.